One sample yielded the 11 T cell receptor beta chains listed below, sequenced in a study of blood T cell repertoires in COVID-19 (dated by TCRdb to about 2020). The library was produced with the immunoSEQ multiplex PCR assay. Sourced from immuneACCESS, this table was stored by TCRdb with only in-frame sequences that have V and J called. A share of the clones is absent; for the studies checked, an unresolved V gene accounts for under half, and the remainder has no known explanation. For this sample there are roughly 120,000 clones; roughly 82% appear just once. The top ten clones comprise about 5.4% of the sample. Sequences were obtained from peripheral blood. The receptors come from a human donor in a cohort sampled during active COVID-19.

The chain recombines TRBV5-4 with TRBJ2-7; 8 bases are a match to TRBD1. CDR3 length: 14 amino acids. Trimming removed 5 bases from V and 1 base from J; junction bases left unmatched: 5. The germline CDR1 and CDR2 sequences are SGHNT and YYREEE (reference sequence). CDR3 loop: CASSGTGRSYEQYF. The CDR3 DNA follows: TGTGCCAGCAGTGGGACAGGCCGGTCCTACGAGCAGTACTTC.

This rearrangement joins TRBV10-3 to TRBJ1-1, with 8 bases lining up with TRBD1. V lost 6 bases, J lost 1 base, and 7 bases stayed unmatched. This CDR3 has 15 residues. CDR1 and CDR2 (germline): ENHRY, SYGVKD. CDR3 in DNA: TGTGCCATCAGGCCGCAGGGGGCCGGGAACACTGAAGCTTTCTTT. Translating it yields CAIRPQGAGNTEAFF.

This sequence joins TRBV3-1 (or the pseudogene TRBV3-2) and TRBJ2-2; D is uncertain. The germline V and J ends were trimmed by 2 bases and 1 base, with 5 bases remaining between them. Germline CDR1 reads LGHDT; CDR2 reads YNNKEL (reference sequence). CDR3 length: 14 residues. Written as DNA, the CDR3 is TGTGCCAGCAGCCAACGACAGAACACCGGGGAGCTGTTTTTT. Translating gives CASSQRQNTGELFF.

J is TRBJ1-1 and V is TRBV4-3; TRBD1 matches at 9 bases. Germline V CDR1 and CDR2: LGHNA, YSLEER. With V trimmed by 4 bases and J by 1 base, 4 bases remained unmatched. The CDR3 is 15 residues long. This CDR3 is CASSRTQGANTEAFF. The DNA for the CDR3 is TGCGCCAGCAGCCGTACACAGGGGGCGAACACTGAAGCTTTCTTT.

The chain couples TRBV30 to TRBJ2-7; 10 nucleotides align to TRBD1. J gave up 4 bases and V 2 bases, and 8 bases lay outside the gene matches. The CDR3 is 15 amino acids. Germline CDR1 and CDR2: GTSNPN and SVGIG (reference sequence). CDR3 sequence reads: CAWSLQGQGRYEQYF. The CDR3 DNA is TGTGCCTGGAGTTTGCAGGGACAGGGGCGGTACGAGCAGTACTTC.

This clone was found a few times. This sequence joins TRBV5-6 and TRBJ1-2; D is possibly TRBD1 (6 bases). V dropped 4 bases and J dropped 5 bases, with 21 bases sitting between them. The CDR3 extends over 16 amino acids. Germline values: CDR1 SGHDT, CDR2 YYEEEE. The CDR3, as DNA: TGTGCCAGCAGCAGCGCGGTAGGCACAGGGATATATGGCTACACCTTC. Amino acid sequence: CASSSAVGTGIYGYTF. Together with reference TRBV5-6 and TRBJ1-2, the CDR3 gives the full variable domain: DAGVTQSPTHLIKTRGQQVTLRCSPKSGHDTVSWYQQALGQGPQFIFQYYEEEERQRGNFPDRFSGHQFPNYSSELNVNALLLGDSALYLCASSSAVGTGIYGYTFGSGTRLTVV.

The J gene is TRBJ2-3, the V gene TRBV18; TRBD2 aligns across 7 bases. Germline V gene data show CDR1 as KGHSH and CDR2 as LQKENI. V lost 2 bases, J lost 2 bases, and 7 bases stayed unmatched. The CDR3 extends over 16 amino acids. CDR3 in amino acids: CASSPSEAGTTDTQYF. In nucleotides, the CDR3 is TGTGCCAGCTCACCATCTGAAGCGGGGACCACAGATACGCAGTATTTT.

This clone occurred a few times. The V gene is TRBV6-6, the J gene TRBJ2-1, with TRBD1 identical over 8 bases. CDR3 length: 15 residues. V shed 6 bases, J shed 8 bases, and the junction held 12 bases outside the gene matches. Looked up from germline, CDR1 is MNHNY and CDR2 is SVGAGI (reference sequence). The chain's CDR3 is CASREKPGTGHEQFF. The CDR3 region has the DNA TGTGCCAGCAGGGAGAAACCGGGGACAGGCCATGAGCAGTTCTTC.

V usage is TRBV27 and J usage is TRBJ2-7; 7 bases line up with TRBD1. The CDR3 is 14 residues long. V was clipped by 5 bases and J by 3 bases; unmatched bases: 7. CDR1 is MNHEY and CDR2 is SMNVEV in the germline V gene (reference sequence). CDR3 sequence: CASSPWDRLYEQYF. The CDR3 DNA reads as TGTGCCAGCAGTCCCTGGGACAGACTCTACGAGCAGTACTTC.

This clone was found a few times. V gene TRBV6-2 or TRBV6-3 combines with J gene TRBJ2-1; TRBD2 matches 11 bases. The CDR3 consists of 17 residues. The junction had 9 bases not matched to a gene; V was cut back by 3 bases and J by 5 bases. From germline, CDR1 is MNHEY and CDR2 SVGEGT. The CDR3 reads CASSYQGGLAVHNEQFF. CDR3 coding DNA: TGTGCCAGCAGTTATCAAGGGGGACTAGCGGTCCACAATGAGCAGTTCTTC.

This CDR3 reads CASSLSGSETQYF. The CDR3 nucleotides read TGCGCCAGCAGTCTTAGCGGGAGTGAGACCCAGTACTTC. This chain uses TRBV10-1 with TRBJ2-5; 9 bases line up with TRBD2. Per the germline V gene, CDR1 is WNHNN and CDR2 is SYGVQD (reference sequence). V trimming: 5 bases; J trimming: 5 bases; junction bases outside the gene matches: 3. The CDR3 has 13 residues.